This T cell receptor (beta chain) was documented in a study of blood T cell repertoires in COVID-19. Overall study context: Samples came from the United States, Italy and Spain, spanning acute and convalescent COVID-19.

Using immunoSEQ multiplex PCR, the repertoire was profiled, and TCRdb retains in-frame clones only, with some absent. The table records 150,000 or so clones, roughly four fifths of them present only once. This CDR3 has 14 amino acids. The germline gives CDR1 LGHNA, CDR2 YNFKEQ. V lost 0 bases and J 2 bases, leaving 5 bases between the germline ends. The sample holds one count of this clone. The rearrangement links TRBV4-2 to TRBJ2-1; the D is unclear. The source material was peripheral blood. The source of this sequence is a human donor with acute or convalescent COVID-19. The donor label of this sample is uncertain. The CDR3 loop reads CASSQDRAYNEQFF. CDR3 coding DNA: TGTGCCAGCAGCCAAGATCGGGCCTACAATGAGCAGTTCTTC.